A selection of T cell receptor beta chains follows, all from one sample in a study of identical twins. TCRdb independently ran MiXCR on the 5' RACE reads; one entry per CDR3 protein. The data show approximately 230,000 distinct CDR3 sequences, with around 15% seen just once and approximately 8.8% held by the top ten. Input material: memory (CD45RO+) T cells sorted from blood. The receptors derive from a woman between 18 and 30 years old in good health. Each CDR3 is given without its conserved first and last residue. The order of the fields is D gene, J gene, V gene, CDR3 protein. D genes are given only for firm matches.

D: NA
J: TRBJ2-3
V: TRBV30
CDR3: AWTLATNTDTQY

D: NA
J: TRBJ1-2
V: TRBV20-1
CDR3: SAKQALGYGYT

D: TRBD1
J: TRBJ1-2
V: TRBV20-1
CDR3: SYRTGTNYGYT

D: NA
J: TRBJ2-1
V: TRBV20-1
CDR3: SASESGRNNEQF

D: NA
J: TRBJ2-7
V: TRBV19
CDR3: ASSMGNSYYEQY

D: NA
J: TRBJ2-1
V: TRBV7-2
CDR3: SSRRGGSYNEQF

D: NA
J: TRBJ2-7
V: TRBV6-2/TRBV6-3
CDR3: ASSHSYEQY

D: NA
J: TRBJ2-3
V: TRBV3-1
CDR3: ASSQGTLDTQY

D: NA
J: TRBJ1-1
V: TRBV3-1
CDR3: ASSQIQGNTEAF

D: NA
J: TRBJ2-7
V: TRBV5-1
CDR3: ASSLEGSGTPQY

D: NA
J: TRBJ1-6
V: TRBV2
CDR3: ASKAGRNSPLH

D: NA
J: TRBJ2-1
V: TRBV5-6
CDR3: ASSRGDRPYYNEQF

D: TRBD2
J: TRBJ2-3
V: TRBV19
CDR3: ASSIGGSGTDTQY

D: NA
J: TRBJ1-1
V: TRBV10-3
CDR3: AILQTENTEAF

D: NA
J: TRBJ2-7
V: TRBV2
CDR3: ASSGTGIAEQY

D: NA
J: TRBJ1-1
V: TRBV5-1
CDR3: ASSLSRGETEAF

D: NA
J: TRBJ2-6
V: TRBV12-3/TRBV12-4
CDR3: ASSFGRGANVLT

D: NA
J: TRBJ1-1
V: TRBV20-1
CDR3: SATDRYTEAF

D: NA
J: TRBJ2-3
V: TRBV5-1
CDR3: ASSLAYGGGDTQY

D: NA
J: TRBJ1-2
V: TRBV12-3/TRBV12-4
CDR3: ASSSPGVSGGYT

D: TRBD1
J: TRBJ1-1
V: TRBV5-1
CDR3: ASSQGQDGGNTEAF

D: NA
J: TRBJ1-1
V: TRBV29-1
CDR3: SVYSHFTEAF

D: NA
J: TRBJ2-4
V: TRBV3-1
CDR3: ASSQAGRGRNIQY

D: TRBD2
J: TRBJ2-1
V: TRBV4-1
CDR3: ASRGGLVYNEQF

D: NA
J: TRBJ1-1
V: TRBV7-9
CDR3: ASSLVGGAF

D: NA
J: TRBJ2-3
V: TRBV5-1
CDR3: ASSLPSTDTQY

D: NA
J: TRBJ1-5
V: TRBV7-2
CDR3: ASSRRDQPQH

D: TRBD1
J: TRBJ2-3
V: TRBV20-1
CDR3: SARYGTGVDTQY

D: NA
J: TRBJ2-1
V: TRBV12-3/TRBV12-4
CDR3: ASCRIIGPYNEQF

D: TRBD1
J: TRBJ1-1
V: TRBV7-9
CDR3: ASSLSRDREAF

D: TRBD1
J: TRBJ2-7
V: TRBV11-2
CDR3: ASSLVQGTSYEQY

D: NA
J: TRBJ2-7
V: TRBV10-3
CDR3: AINADHLREQY

D: NA
J: TRBJ2-5
V: TRBV2
CDR3: ASSGVTGQETQY

D: NA
J: TRBJ2-5
V: TRBV4-2
CDR3: ASSPAKGETQY

D: NA
J: TRBJ1-6
V: TRBV20-1
CDR3: SATFGLNSPLH

D: TRBD2
J: TRBJ2-7
V: TRBV28
CDR3: ASSGGSGNSLEQY

D: TRBD2
J: TRBJ2-7
V: TRBV5-1
CDR3: ASRDGGSFEQY